This TCR beta chain was sequenced for a study of control samples from healthy donors and cancer patients. To note about this clone: Compared with germline, one end of the junction differs, possibly owing to a read error.

Assay: immunoSEQ multiplex PCR; the TCRdb copy retains only in-frame clones and omits some. The sample includes approximately 97,000 clones, roughly 94% of them seen just once. Input material: blood. The sequence was collected from a young woman in good health.

The CDR3 sequence is CASTETPLGGNTIYF. The DNA of the CDR3 is TGTGCCAGCACTGAAACTCCCTTGGGCGGAAACACCATATATTTT. The V and J genes are TRBV6-1 and TRBJ1-3; D not certain. Germline V gives CDR1 MNHNS, CDR2 SASEGT. The CDR3 is 15 residues long.